These T cell receptor beta chains were read from a single sample in a study of blood T cell repertoires in COVID-19. TCRdb keeps only in-frame clones here, not all; method: immunoSEQ multiplex PCR. Counted here are approximately 200,000 clones, approximately 85% occurring once; the ten biggest clones make up over 2.5%. Source material: peripheral blood. The origin of the receptors is a man in his sixties with acute or convalescent COVID-19. Both conserved end residues are part of each CDR3. A D gene is named only where the DNA matches it firmly. The size entry is marked missing in some rows and otherwise reads once, few, many or a size class.

v_call	j_call	clone_size	d_call	cdr3_aa	cdr3_nt
TRBV5-5	TRBJ1-2	NA	TRBD1	CASSFGSTGYNYGYTF	TGTGCCAGCAGCTTCGGATCGACAGGGTATAACTATGGCTACACCTTC
TRBV11-2	TRBJ1-2	NA	NA	CASSLASVTNYGYTF	TGTGCCAGCAGCTTAGCGTCGGTTACTAACTATGGCTACACCTTC
TRBV28	TRBJ1-2	once	TRBD1	CASSRTGGYGYTF	TGTGCCAGCAGCCGGACAGGGGGCTATGGCTACACCTTC
TRBV28	TRBJ1-6	NA	NA	CASRRETGSSYNSPLHF	TGTGCCAGCAGGCGTGAAACAGGGAGCTCCTATAATTCACCCCTCCACTTT
TRBV3-1/TRBV3-2	TRBJ2-6	NA	NA	CASTPGSGANVLTF	TGTGCCAGCACCCCAGGGTCTGGGGCCAACGTCCTGACTTTC
TRBV7-6	TRBJ1-4	NA	TRBD1	CASSSQGAWEKLFF	TGTGCCAGCAGCTCACAGGGGGCTTGGGAAAAACTGTTTTTT
TRBV28	TRBJ1-6	NA	TRBD1	CASSLSLTDRVINSPLHF	TGTGCCAGCAGTTTATCCCTAACGGACAGGGTCATCAATTCACCCCTCCACTTT
TRBV30	TRBJ2-1	NA	NA	CAWSVRGNEQFF	TGTGCCTGGAGTGTACGGGGGAATGAGCAGTTCTTC
TRBV28	TRBJ2-1	once	TRBD2	CAVTSGYNEQFF	TGTGCCGTGACTAGCGGTTATAATGAGCAGTTCTTC
TRBV4-1	TRBJ2-2	NA	TRBD2	CASSRTSGTTGELFF	TGCGCCAGCAGCCGGACTAGCGGGACCACCGGGGAGCTGTTTTTT
TRBV5-1	TRBJ2-5	NA	NA	CASARDLGAETQYF	TGCGCCAGCGCCCGGGATTTGGGAGCAGAGACCCAGTACTTC
TRBV5-1	TRBJ2-7	NA	NA	CASRSTGSIYEQYF	TGCGCCAGCAGATCTACAGGGTCAATCTACGAGCAGTACTTC
TRBV3-1/TRBV3-2	TRBJ2-7	NA	TRBD1	CASSRSDRGREQYF	TGTGCCAGCAGCCGAAGCGACAGGGGGCGAGAGCAGTACTTC
TRBV18	TRBJ2-7	NA	NA	CASSPLDSSPYEQYF	TGTGCCAGCTCACCACTTGACAGCAGCCCCTACGAGCAGTACTTC
TRBV5-1	TRBJ2-7	NA	NA	CASSLSSSGTEQYF	TGCGCCAGCAGCTTGTCATCCTCGGGTACCGAGCAGTACTTC
TRBV5-1	TRBJ2-7	NA	NA	CASSLGGGGAYEQYF	TGCGCCAGCAGCTTGGGTGGAGGGGGCGCGTACGAGCAGTACTTC
TRBV10-3	TRBJ2-1	NA	TRBD2	CAISSGTSGTNEQFF	TGTGCCATCAGTTCCGGGACTAGCGGGACCAATGAGCAGTTCTTC
TRBV28	TRBJ2-7	NA	TRBD2	CASSLPNWTSGAYEQYF	TGTGCCAGCAGTCTCCCCAATTGGACTAGCGGGGCCTACGAGCAGTACTTC
TRBV28	TRBJ2-7	NA	NA	CASIGRTYEQYF	TGTGCCAGCATTGGGAGGACCTACGAGCAGTACTTC
TRBV30	TRBJ1-1	NA	NA	CAWSRGGNTEAFF	TGTGCCTGGAGCAGAGGGGGGAACACTGAAGCTTTCTTT
TRBV19	TRBJ2-7	NA	TRBD2	CASSRLAGSYEQYF	TGTGCCAGTAGTAGGCTAGCGGGTTCCTACGAGCAGTACTTC
TRBV28	TRBJ2-7	once	TRBD2	CASSFPSGGTREQYF	TGTGCCAGCAGTTTCCCTAGCGGGGGGACTAGGGAGCAGTACTTC
TRBV4-1	TRBJ2-5	NA	TRBD1	CASSQPRDREETQYF	TGCGCCAGCAGCCAACCCAGGGACAGGGAAGAGACCCAGTACTTC
TRBV10-3	TRBJ1-6	once	NA	CAISGDGGNENSPLHF	TGTGCCATCAGTGGGGACGGCGGGAATGAGAATTCACCCCTCCACTTT
TRBV5-4	TRBJ2-7	NA	TRBD2	CASSLAGTPSYEQYF	TGTGCCAGCAGTTTAGCGGGGACTCCCTCCTACGAGCAGTACTTC
TRBV5-4	TRBJ1-2	NA	TRBD1	CASSGGTGVYGYTF	TGTGCCAGCAGCGGAGGGACAGGGGTATATGGCTACACCTTC
TRBV19	TRBJ2-1	once	NA	CASSIYVRRDWTSNDNEQFF	TGTGCCAGTAGTATATATGTCCGGCGGGATTGGACCTCGAATGACAATGAGCAGTTCTTC